This T cell receptor beta chain emerged from a study of blood T cell repertoires in COVID-19. Study information: Italy, Spain and the United States were the sources of the convalescent and acute COVID-19 samples.

CDR3 length equals 14 residues. CDR1 and CDR2 (germline): SEHNR, FQNEAQ (reference sequence). The V and J ends lost 5 bases and 0 bases respectively, with 10 bases between them. Original data processing: Researchers report that nucleated cell counts were estimated from reference gene primer amplification. The table came from immunoSEQ multiplex PCR; TCRdb's copy has only in-frame clones and leaves some out. V, J and clone size reflect that table, while D and trimming were determined from the DNA. Altogether hundreds of thousands of clones are present, 75% to 90% being singletons, with the ten largest covering about 6%. The age range of participants was roughly 18 to 90 years, with residence in about two dozen US areas.

Sequenced sample: PBMCs or T cells enriched from blood (not recorded which). The chain has TRBV7-9 and TRBJ1-1; D perhaps matches TRBD1 (6 bases). The TCR originated in a woman between 25 and 40 years old with acute COVID-19. This chain's CDR3 is CASSIQGMNTEAFF. The CDR3 DNA reads TGTGCCAGCAGCATACAGGGAATGAACACTGAAGCTTTCTTT.